These 12 T cell receptor beta chains share one sample of origin, sequenced in a study of read filtering for tumor transcriptome and immune sequencing. From 400 to 450 ng of RNA, a library with molecular barcoded alpha/delta and beta/gamma adaptors was made. TCRdb re-analysed the reads in MiXCR, keeping a single row per CDR3 protein. Counted here are tens of thousands of distinct CDR3 sequences, around 13% occurring once; the ten biggest clones make up 40% to 55%. Sequencing input: a population of CD138-negative cells sorted from bone marrow. These receptor sequences come from a donor over 35 with multiple myeloma.

As concerns this clonotype: A much larger clone lies a single base off, so this may be a read error. The rearrangement links TRBV6-2 or TRBV6-3 to TRBJ2-2, with 7 nucleotides matching TRBD1. CDR1 and CDR2 from the germline V gene are MNHEY and SVGEGT. There are 15 residues in the CDR3. With V trimmed by 11 bases and J by 4 bases, 13 bases remained unmatched. Here the CDR3 DNA reads TGTGCCCGCATCGACAGGGTCGGATTCACCGGGGAGCTGTTTTTT. It specifies CARIDRVGFTGELFF.

At least ten counts were recorded for this clonotype. CDR3 in amino acids: CASSYTGTAEAFF. CDR3 DNA: TGTGCCAGCAGCTACACCGGGACAGCTGAAGCTTTCTTT. The V call is TRBV11-3, the J call TRBJ1-1; TRBD1 agrees at 7 bases. This CDR3 comprises 13 residues. J gave up 6 bases and V 4 bases, and 5 bases lay outside the gene matches. Germline lookup yields CDR1 SGHNT and CDR2 YENEEA.

This clonotype was observed at least ten times. CDR3: CASTPGGSAKTQYF. The CDR3 nucleotides are TGTGCCAGCACCCCCGGTGGGTCTGCTAAGACCCAGTACTTC. This chain joins TRBV6-1 and TRBJ2-5; unclear D gene. The length of the CDR3 is 14 residues. In germline, CDR1 is MNHNS, CDR2 SASEGT. Trimming cost V 7 bases and J 6 bases, with 18 bases left between them.

Only a few counts were recorded for this clonotype. The junction departs from germline at one end; a sequencing error may be responsible. The chain is built from TRBV2 and TRBJ1-5; D gene ambiguous. Germline loops: CDR1 SNHLY, CDR2 FYNNEI. This CDR3 has 12 residues. This chain's CDR3 is CASSDTGPPLYF. The CDR3 DNA is TGTGCCAGCAGTGACACCGGTCCTCCCCTGTATTTT.

This clonotype was counted many times. The junction shows a germline mismatch at one end, possibly a read error. CDR3 sequence (DNA): TGTGCTAGCAGCTTAAGTCCTGGCCGGGTCCAAGAGACCCAGTACTTC. It specifies CASSLSPGRVQETQYF. This chain connects TRBV7-7 to TRBJ2-5; D uncertain. Germline V CDR1 and CDR2: SSHAT, FNYEAQ (reference sequence). This CDR3 contains 16 residues.

This clonotype was seen ten or more times. This rearrangement joins TRBV6-5 to TRBJ2-7; a possible D gene is TRBD1 (5 bases). V was clipped by 6 bases and J by 1 base, with 10 bases between them. Per the germline V gene, CDR1 is MNHEY and CDR2 is SVGAGI. This CDR3 contains 13 residues. The CDR3 protein is CASSHRLSYEQYF. Here the CDR3 DNA reads TGTGCCAGCAGCCACAGGCTTTCCTACGAGCAGTACTTC.

This clonotype has ten or more counts. The chain links TRBV20-1 to TRBJ1-5; TRBD1 matches at 9 bases. CDR3 size: 14 residues. V lost 1 base, J lost 2 bases, and 0 bases stayed unmatched. Germline V gene lookup returns CDR1 DFQATT and CDR2 SNEGSKA (reference sequence). As DNA, the CDR3 is TGCAGTGCTAGAGGGACAGGGGGCAATCAGCCCCAGCATTTT. Translation gives CSARGTGGNQPQHF.

The table lists this clonotype with many counts. The V call is TRBV6-1, the J call TRBJ2-3; the D gene could be TRBD1 or TRBD2 (5 bases each). The CDR3 is 13 residues long. Trimming cost V 7 bases and J 1 base, with 9 bases left between them. From germline, CDR1 is MNHNS and CDR2 SASEGT. The CDR3 DNA follows: TGTGCCAGCACCGGGGCCGGCACAGATACGCAGTATTTT. Translating it yields CASTGAGTDTQYF.

This clonotype appeared many times. The gene calls are TRBV27 and TRBJ2-1, with TRBD2 matching 10 bases. CDR3 length: 15 residues. The junction had 6 bases not matched to a gene; V was cut back by 5 bases and J by 5 bases. CDR1 and CDR2 from the germline V gene are MNHEY and SMNVEV (reference sequence). CDR3 sequence reads: CASSPTAGGDNEQFF. CDR3 sequence (DNA): TGTGCCAGCAGTCCCACAGCGGGAGGGGACAATGAGCAGTTCTTC.

This clonotype was seen ten or more times. The chain is built from TRBV12-3 or TRBV12-4 and TRBJ1-6; 7 bases are shared with TRBD1. The CDR3 is 15 residues long. Germline trimming cut 6 bases from V and 8 bases from J; bases unmatched to any gene: 10. The CDR3 protein is CASSLTGPSDSPLHF. Written as DNA, the CDR3 is TGTGCCAGCAGCCTGACAGGGCCTTCTGATTCACCCCTCCACTTT.

This clonotype was picked up many times. This sequence joins TRBV25-1 and TRBJ2-7; D is unresolved. Germline CDR1 reads MGHDK; CDR2 reads SYGVNS. The CDR3 covers 13 residues. V lost 3 bases and J 1 base, leaving 7 bases between the germline ends. CDR3: CASSDWSSYEQYF. CDR3 coding DNA: TGTGCCAGCAGTGATTGGAGTTCCTACGAGCAGTACTTC.

V is TRBV19 and J is TRBJ2-7; D is unresolved. The CDR3 loop spans 8 amino acids. V lost 8 bases to trimming and J lost 10 bases, with 6 bases between them. Germline assignment: CDR1 LNHDA and CDR2 SQIVND (reference sequence). CDR3 DNA: TGTGCCAGTGGGGTACAGTACTTC. Amino acids: CASGVQYF. The full variable domain, rest sourced from reference TRBV19 and TRBJ2-7, is DGGITQSPKYLFRKEGQNVTLSCEQNLNHDAMYWYRQDPGQGLRLIYYSQIVNDFQKGDIAEGYSVSREKKESFPLTVTSAQKNPTAFYLCASGVQYFGPGTRLTVT.